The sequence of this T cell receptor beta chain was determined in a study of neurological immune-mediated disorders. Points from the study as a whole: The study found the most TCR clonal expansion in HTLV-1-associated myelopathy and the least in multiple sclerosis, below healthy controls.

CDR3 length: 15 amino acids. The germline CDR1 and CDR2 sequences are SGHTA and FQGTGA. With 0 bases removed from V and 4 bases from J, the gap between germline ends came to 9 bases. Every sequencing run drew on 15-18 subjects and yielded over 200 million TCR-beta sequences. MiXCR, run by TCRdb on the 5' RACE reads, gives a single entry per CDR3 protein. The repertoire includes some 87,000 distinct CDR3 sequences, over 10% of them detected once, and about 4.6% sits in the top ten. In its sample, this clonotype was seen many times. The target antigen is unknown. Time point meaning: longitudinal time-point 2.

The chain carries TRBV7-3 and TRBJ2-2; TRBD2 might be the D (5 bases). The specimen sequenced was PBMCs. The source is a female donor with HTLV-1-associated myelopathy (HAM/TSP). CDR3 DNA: TGTGCCAGCAGCTTAACAGGGAGTATCACCGGGGAGCTGTTTTTT. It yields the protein CASSLTGSITGELFF.